What follows are 18 T cell receptor beta chains derived from one specimen sequenced in a study of blood T cell repertoires in COVID-19 (TCRdb year 2020). Library generation was performed with the immunoSEQ multiplex PCR assay. What TCRdb holds here is the immuneACCESS table cut down to in-frame rearrangements. Part of the clones is not present; checked against another copy, under half of the missing clones reflect an unresolved V gene, and the others are unexplained. The sample profile shows around 8,000 clones; more than 70% of them were found once. 15% to 20% of the sample is held by the ten biggest clonotypes. Sequencing was performed on peripheral blood. Source of these receptors: a woman in her sixties with active COVID-19.

V is TRBV3-1 (or the pseudogene TRBV3-2) and J is TRBJ2-7, with 7 bases lining up with TRBD1. Trimming removed 6 bases from V and 3 bases from J; junction bases left unmatched: 11. CDR1 LGHDT and CDR2 YNNKEL come from the germline V gene (reference sequence). The CDR3 contains 15 residues. As DNA, the CDR3 is TGTGCCAGCAGGAGGAGTTGGGGACAGAACTACGAGCAGTACTTC. Protein sequence: CASRRSWGQNYEQYF.

The J gene is TRBJ2-5, the V gene TRBV5-6, with 10 nucleotides matching TRBD1. J was trimmed by 1 base and V by 3 bases; bases with no gene match: 6. The CDR3 loop spans 16 amino acids. Germline CDR1 reads SGHDT; CDR2 reads YYEEEE. CDR3 loop: CASSSAGQGSQETQYF. The CDR3 bases are TGTGCCAGCAGCTCGGCGGGACAGGGGTCCCAAGAGACCCAGTACTTC.

This chain uses TRBV7-9 with TRBJ2-5; D perhaps matches TRBD1 (6 bases). V lost 4 bases to trimming and J lost 2 bases, with 23 bases between them. The CDR3 loop spans 18 amino acids. Germline CDR1 SEHNR, CDR2 FQNEAQ (reference sequence). CDR3 residues: CASSSLESYRDPQETQYF. In DNA form, the CDR3 reads TGTGCCAGCAGCTCGCTCGAATCTTACAGGGATCCGCAAGAGACCCAGTACTTC.

The genes are TRBV27 and TRBJ2-7, with D possibly matching TRBD2 (6 bases). Trimming took 5 bases from V and 0 from J, leaving 14 bases between them. Germline-derived CDR1 and CDR2 are MNHEY and SMNVEV (reference sequence). CDR3 length: 15 residues. CDR3 in DNA: TGTGCCAGCAGTCAACCGGGACTCAACTCCTACGAGCAGTACTTC. Its protein product is CASSQPGLNSYEQYF.

The chain combines TRBV3-1 (or the pseudogene TRBV3-2) with TRBJ1-1; 8 nucleotides agree with TRBD1. Germline CDR1 reads LGHDT; CDR2 reads YNNKEL (reference sequence). Trimming at V came to 2 bases and at J to 6 bases, leaving 8 bases not matched to a gene. The CDR3 contains 15 residues. The DNA for the CDR3 is TGTGCCAGCAGCCAACCGCAGGGGGCGATGGCTGAAGCTTTCTTT. Protein product: CASSQPQGAMAEAFF.

The genes are TRBV3-1 (or the pseudogene TRBV3-2) and TRBJ2-3; 8 positions agree with TRBD2. With 3 bases clipped from V and 0 bases from J, the junction kept 5 bases outside the gene matches. The CDR3 is made up of 16 amino acids. CDR1 LGHDT and CDR2 YNNKEL come from the germline V gene (reference sequence). In nucleotides, the CDR3 is TGTGCCAGCAGCCAGCCCAGCGGGGGTAGCACAGATACGCAGTATTTT. Its protein is CASSQPSGGSTDTQYF.

This clone turned up a few times. The chain joins TRBV2 to TRBJ2-5, with 12 nucleotides matching TRBD2. Germline loops: CDR1 SNHLY, CDR2 FYNNEI. Trimming took 5 bases from V and 6 from J; bases not matched to a gene: 7. There are 15 residues in the CDR3. CDR3 coding DNA: TGTGCCAGCAGTCCAACCGGACTAGCGGGAAAGACCCAGTACTTC. The encoded protein is CASSPTGLAGKTQYF.

The gene calls are TRBV7-9 and TRBJ1-6, with TRBD1 matching over 12 bases. The CDR3 sequence is 16 residues long. After removal of 5 bases from V and 8 bases from J, the junction contained 7 bases not matched to a gene. The germline V gene has CDR1 SEHNR and CDR2 FQNEAQ (reference sequence). CDR3 sequence (DNA): TGTGCCAGCAGCCGGGACAGGGGGCCCAAGGATTCACCCCTCCACTTT. Encoded protein: CASSRDRGPKDSPLHF.

The V call is TRBV7-2, the J call TRBJ2-3; TRBD2 aligns across 7 bases. This CDR3 region has 13 residues. CDR1 is SGHTA and CDR2 is FQGNSA in the germline V gene. Trimming at V came to 7 bases and at J to 4 bases, leaving 5 bases not matched to a gene. The CDR3 DNA is TGTGCCAGCATCAGGACTAGGTCAGATACGCAGTATTTT. It encodes CASIRTRSDTQYF.

The chain recombines TRBV19 with TRBJ2-7; 7 bases line up with TRBD1. V was clipped by 6 bases and J by 2 bases; unmatched bases: 10. The CDR3 runs 15 residues. Germline-derived CDR1 and CDR2 are LNHDA and SQIVND (reference sequence). CDR3 in amino acids: CASSTTGQSTYEQYF. The CDR3 DNA reads TGTGCCAGTAGCACCACGGGACAGTCAACCTACGAGCAGTACTTC.

The chain has TRBV11-2 and TRBJ2-1, with TRBD1 identical over 8 bases. Per germline, CDR1 SGHAT and CDR2 FQNNGV. The CDR3 is 15 amino acids. Unmatched junction bases numbered 1, after V lost 1 base and J lost 2 bases. CDR3 bases: TGTGCCAGCAGCTTAGGGACAGGGCCCTACAATGAGCAGTTCTTC. It is translated as CASSLGTGPYNEQFF.

This rearrangement joins TRBV3-1 (or the pseudogene TRBV3-2) to TRBJ2-5, with a tentative D call TRBD1 (6 bases). CDR1 is LGHDT and CDR2 is YNNKEL in the germline V gene (reference sequence). The CDR3 is 15 amino acids. The V end was cut by 6 bases, the J end by 2 bases, with 16 bases between. DNA of the CDR3: TGTGCCAGCAGACGGTCAGGGGATGCACAAGAGACCCAGTACTTC. Its translation: CASRRSGDAQETQYF.

V gene TRBV11-2 combines with J gene TRBJ2-5, with a possible D match to TRBD2 (6 bases). CDR3 size: 14 residues. The germline V gene encodes CDR1 SGHAT and CDR2 FQNNGV. The germline V and J ends were trimmed by 5 bases and 7 bases, with 17 bases remaining between them. The CDR3 nucleotides read TGTGCCAGCAGCCTAGGGACGGAGGGCGCGACCCAGTACTTC. Encoded protein: CASSLGTEGATQYF.

The V and J genes are TRBV12-5 and TRBJ2-2; 8 bases match TRBD1. After removal of 7 bases from V and 0 bases from J, the junction contained 4 bases not matched to a gene. This CDR3 spans 15 amino acids. In germline, CDR1 is LGHNT, CDR2 FRNRAP. The CDR3 coding sequence is TGTGCTAGTGCCTCACAGGGGGCGAACACCGGGGAGCTGTTTTTT. It is translated as CASASQGANTGELFF.

This clone appeared a single time. The genes are TRBV4-1 and TRBJ2-2; D may be TRBD1 (6 bases). The V end was cut by 3 bases, the J end by 6 bases, with 26 bases between. The CDR3 consists of 19 residues. Germline assignment: CDR1 MGHRA and CDR2 YSYEKL. CDR3 DNA: TGCGCCAGCAGCCAGGGACCGGGACGGAATATAGGGGGTCCCGGGGAGCTGTTTTTT. It encodes CASSQGPGRNIGGPGELFF.

This chain links TRBV4-1 with TRBJ2-7, with 9 bases identical to TRBD1. The CDR3 contains 15 residues. The ends lost 3 bases at V and 4 bases at J; junction bases unmatched: 7. Germline lookup yields CDR1 MGHRA and CDR2 YSYEKL. CDR3 amino acids: CASSQRTGAEYEQYF. In DNA, the CDR3 is TGCGCCAGCAGCCAGCGGACAGGGGCGGAGTACGAGCAGTACTTC.

This sequence joins TRBV27 and TRBJ1-5; maybe TRBD1 (5 bases). This CDR3 is built from 13 residues. The V and J ends lost 6 bases and 9 bases respectively, with 15 bases between them. CDR1 and CDR2 from the germline V gene are MNHEY and SMNVEV (reference sequence). The chain's CDR3 is CASRAGRGRPQHF. The CDR3 nucleotides read TGTGCCAGCAGGGCGGGGAGGGGACGGCCCCAGCATTTT.

The rearrangement joins TRBV4-2 to TRBJ2-7, with 10 positions matching TRBD1. Germline V lookup: CDR1 LGHNA, CDR2 YNFKEQ. Unmatched junction bases numbered 11, after V lost 7 bases and J lost 5 bases. The CDR3 is made up of 15 amino acids. CDR3 protein: CASKRDRGNFDEQYF. The DNA of the CDR3 is TGTGCCAGCAAACGGGACAGGGGAAATTTTGACGAGCAGTACTTC.